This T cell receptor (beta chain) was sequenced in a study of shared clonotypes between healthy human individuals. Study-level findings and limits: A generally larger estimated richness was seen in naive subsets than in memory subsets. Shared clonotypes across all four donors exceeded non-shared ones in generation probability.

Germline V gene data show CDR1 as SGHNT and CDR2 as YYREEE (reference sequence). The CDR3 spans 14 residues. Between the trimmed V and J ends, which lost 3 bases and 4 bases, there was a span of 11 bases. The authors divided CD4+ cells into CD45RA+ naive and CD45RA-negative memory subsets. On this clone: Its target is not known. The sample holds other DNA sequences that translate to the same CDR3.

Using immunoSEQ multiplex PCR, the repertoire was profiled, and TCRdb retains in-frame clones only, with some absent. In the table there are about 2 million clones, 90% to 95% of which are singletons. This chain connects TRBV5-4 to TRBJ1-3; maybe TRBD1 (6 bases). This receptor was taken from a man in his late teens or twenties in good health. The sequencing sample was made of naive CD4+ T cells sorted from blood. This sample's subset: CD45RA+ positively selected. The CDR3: CASSSRGSGNTIYF. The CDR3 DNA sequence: TGTGCCAGCAGCTCCAGGGGTTCCGGAAACACCATATATTTT.